This T cell receptor beta chain was profiled in a study of blood T cell repertoires in COVID-19. Germline loops: CDR1 ENHRY, CDR2 SYGVKD. Trimming cost V 6 bases and J 10 bases, with 10 bases left between them. This CDR3 is built from 11 residues. Original data processing: It was from reference gene primer amplification that nucleated cell counts were estimated. TCRdb keeps only in-frame clones here, not all; method: immunoSEQ multiplex PCR. V and J calls and clone size are copied from that table; D and trimming were computed from the DNA. Of approximately 300,000 clones detected, around nine tenths appear once; the ten largest clones hold 11%.

The chain employs TRBV10-3 and TRBJ2-1; tentative D call: TRBD1 (6 bases). The TCR originated in a woman aged 25 to 39 with COVID-19, enrolled during active disease. Sequencing used peripheral blood. CDR3 nucleotide sequence: TGTGCCATCAGCCGGGGACAAGAGCAGTTCTTC. It encodes CAISRGQEQFF.